The sequence of this TCR beta chain was determined in a study of blood T cells in healthy people across ages. With 3 bases clipped from V and 2 bases from J, the junction kept 5 bases outside the gene matches. Per the germline V gene, CDR1 is SGHRS and CDR2 is YFSETQ. There are 16 residues in the CDR3. The second PCR ran about 6 to 12 cycles with a sample-barcoded 5' primer and J-beta primers. TCRdb recomputed calls from the 5' RACE reads with MiXCR, one row per CDR3 protein. This table has about 900,000 distinct CDR3 sequences, 55% to 65% appearing once. Comment on this clonotype: What it binds is unknown.

Points from the study as a whole: Age advanced and TCR beta diversity per million T cells fell, roughly linearly.

The chain has TRBV5-1 and TRBJ2-7; 13 nucleotides line up with TRBD2. The sequenced sample consisted of blood. This sequence originates from a young man in good health. CDR3 DNA: TGCGCCAGCAGCTCACTAGCGGGGGGGAATCCCTACGAGCAGTACTTC. Amino acid sequence: CASSSLAGGNPYEQYF.